These T cell receptor beta chains were read from a single sample in a study of shared clonotypes between healthy human individuals. Profiling relied on immunoSEQ multiplex PCR, and the TCRdb table lists in-frame clones only, not all of them. Of 700,000 to 950,000 clones listed, approximately 96% were seen once; the top ten hold roughly 0.23%. The sample consisted of naive CD8+ T cells sorted from blood. These receptor sequences come from a young man in good health. CDR3s include the opening cysteine and the closing phenylalanine or tryptophan. The D gene is left open where the match is weak. Only some rows state a clone size, as once, few, many or a class for expanded clones.

j_call	v_call	clone_size	d_call	cdr3_nt	cdr3_aa
TRBJ2-7	TRBV7-2	.	.	TGTGCCAGCAGCTTAGCGGACCGCCGGTACGAGCAGTACTTC	CASSLADRRYEQYF
TRBJ2-3	TRBV5-1	.	.	TGCGCCAGCAGCTTGGTTTTTGTAAAACTCACAGATACGCAGTATTTT	CASSLVFVKLTDTQYF
TRBJ2-7	TRBV27	.	TRBD2	TGTGCCAGCAGTTTATCCGCGGGAGGGACCTACGAGCAGTACTTC	CASSLSAGGTYEQYF
TRBJ2-7	TRBV28	.	TRBD1	TGTGCCAGCAGTTTAAATCAGGGGGACTACGAGCAGTACTTC	CASSLNQGDYEQYF
TRBJ2-3	TRBV28	.	TRBD1	TGTGCCAGCAGGCGAAGACAGGGAACTAGCACAGATACGCAGTATTTT	CASRRRQGTSTDTQYF
TRBJ2-1	TRBV7-9	.	.	TGTGCCAGCAGCTTAGCTACGCCAGGGCAGTTCTTC	CASSLATPGQFF
TRBJ2-1	TRBV27	.	TRBD1	TGTGCCAGCAGTCGACAGGGAACCTACAATGAGCAGTTCTTC	CASSRQGTYNEQFF
TRBJ2-7	TRBV27	.	.	TGTGCCAGCAGTTCCTACAGGGTCTCCTACGAGCAGTACTTC	CASSSYRVSYEQYF
TRBJ1-5	TRBV10-3	.	.	TGTGCCGTGTGCTACAGGCGGAGCGGACAGCCCCAGCATTTT	CAVCYRRSGQPQHF
TRBJ2-7	TRBV18	.	TRBD1	TGTGCCAGCTCACCACGCCCCGGGACAGGGGTGTCCTACGAGCAGTACTTC	CASSPRPGTGVSYEQYF
TRBJ2-1	TRBV11-1	.	TRBD2	TGTGCCAGCAGCGCGTTCGGACTAGCGGTTTACAATGAGCAGTTCTTC	CASSAFGLAVYNEQFF
TRBJ2-2	TRBV5-1	.	.	TGCGCCAGCAGCATATTGACCGGGGAGCTGTTTTTT	CASSILTGELFF
TRBJ2-7	TRBV7-9	.	.	TGTGCCAGCAGCTTATTACCGGGGTACGAGCAGTACTTC	CASSLLPGYEQYF
TRBJ2-2	TRBV11-2	once	.	TGTGCCAGCAGCCCCCGGGGGGCGGCCGCGAACACCGGGGAGCTGTTTTTT	CASSPRGAAANTGELFF
TRBJ1-5	TRBV14	.	.	TGTGCCAGCAGCCAAGATGCTCAGCCCCAGCATTTT	CASSQDAQPQHF
TRBJ2-1	TRBV5-6	.	.	TGTGCCAGCAGGTATGGGCTAGCGGAGCAGTTCTTC	CASRYGLAEQFF
TRBJ2-1	TRBV7-6	.	TRBD2	TGTGCCAGCAGCTTAGGGGCCGGGGGGTACAATGAGCAGTTCTTC	CASSLGAGGYNEQFF
TRBJ1-5	TRBV2	.	.	TGTGCCAGCAGTGAACAGGTTGATAGCAATCAGCCCCAGCATTTT	CASSEQVDSNQPQHF
TRBJ1-2	TRBV6-1	.	TRBD1	TGTGCCAGCAGCAAACTAGTCGACAGGGTTTATGGCTACACCTTC	CASSKLVDRVYGYTF
TRBJ1-2	TRBV25-1	.	.	TGTGCCAGCAGTGATCGAGATGGCAGGACAATCTATGGCTACACCTTC	CASSDRDGRTIYGYTF
TRBJ2-4	TRBV7-9	once	.	TGTGCCAGCAGCCCCTCGGGTAGGGTGGACATTCAGTACTTC	CASSPSGRVDIQYF
TRBJ1-5	TRBV25-1	.	.	TGTGCCAGCAGTGAATCGGCGGTGGGATTTCAGCCCCAGCATTTT	CASSESAVGFQPQHF
TRBJ2-5	TRBV9	.	.	TGTGCCAGCAGCGATACACTCCAAGAGACCCAGTACTTC	CASSDTLQETQYF
TRBJ2-1	TRBV27	.	.	TGTGCCAGCATGTCCCAGTTTCTAGCGAGCTCCTACAATGAGCAGTTCTTC	CASMSQFLASSYNEQFF
TRBJ2-2	TRBV5-4	.	.	TGTGCCAGCAGCTTGATTGAGAACACCGGGGAGCTGTTTTTT	CASSLIENTGELFF
TRBJ2-1	TRBV7-2	.	TRBD2	TGTGCCAGCAGCTCACTAGCGGGCCCGTACAATGAGCAGTTCTTC	CASSSLAGPYNEQFF
TRBJ1-2	TRBV6-5	.	.	TGTGCCAGCAGTACCCGGCAGTATAACTATGGCTACACCTTC	CASSTRQYNYGYTF
TRBJ1-2	TRBV5-1	.	.	TGCGCCAGCAGCCTTGGTACAGCCGCGAGGGCCTACACCTTC	CASSLGTAARAYTF
TRBJ1-2	TRBV5-1	.	TRBD1	TGCGCCAGCAGCCGCGGGAGACAGGGGAGGATCTATGGCTACACCTTC	CASSRGRQGRIYGYTF
TRBJ1-2	TRBV9	.	.	TGTGCCAGCAGTGGGGGGCAAGTAGGCGTCTATGGCTACACCTTC	CASSGGQVGVYGYTF
TRBJ2-2	TRBV15	.	.	TGTGCCACCAGCGCTCGTCTGAACACCGGGGAGCTGTTTTTT	CATSARLNTGELFF
TRBJ1-1	TRBV9	once	.	TGTGCCAGCAGCGTCCTAGGGTATGGTAACACTGAAGCTTTCTTT	CASSVLGYGNTEAFF
TRBJ1-2	TRBV7-9	.	.	TGTGCCAGCAGCTTAGAAAGGGGGATGGACTATGGCTACACCTTC	CASSLERGMDYGYTF
TRBJ1-2	TRBV15	.	.	TGTGCCACCCGGGACATAAATAACTATGGCTACACCTTC	CATRDINNYGYTF
TRBJ1-5	TRBV19	once	.	TGTGCCACCGTAGCTTCTCCCACCTTGGAGAGGCCCCAGCATTTT	CATVASPTLERPQHF
TRBJ2-7	TRBV27	.	.	TGTGCCAGCAGTTTAACAGGGAGGCACGAGCAGTACTTC	CASSLTGRHEQYF
TRBJ2-1	TRBV27	.	.	TGTGCCAGCAGTTTACGGGAGTACAATGAGCAGTTCTTC	CASSLREYNEQFF
TRBJ1-2	TRBV15	once	TRBD1	TGTGCCACCAGCAGAGGCGTATGGGACAGGGATGGCTACACCTTC	CATSRGVWDRDGYTF
TRBJ2-1	TRBV27	.	.	TGTGCCAGCGCGCTACAGGACAATGAGCAGTTCTTC	CASALQDNEQFF
TRBJ2-7	TRBV29-1	.	TRBD1	TGCAGCGTTGAAGGTACAGGGGAAAGCCACGAGCAGTACTTC	CSVEGTGESHEQYF
TRBJ1-5	TRBV28	.	.	TGTGCCAGCAGGCCGACGCGTTTTGTCGATTATAGCAATCAGCCCCAGCATTTT	CASRPTRFVDYSNQPQHF
TRBJ1-2	TRBV9	.	TRBD1	TGTGCCAGCAGCGTATGGACAGGGGATGGCTACACCTTC	CASSVWTGDGYTF
TRBJ1-1	TRBV27	.	TRBD1	TGTGCCAGCAGTTTCAGGGGGGTCGGGACTGAAGCTTTCTTT	CASSFRGVGTEAFF
TRBJ2-5	TRBV19	.	TRBD2	TGTGCCAGTAGTCGAACGGTTAGCGGGAAATCCTCACAGTACTTC	CASSRTVSGKSSQYF
TRBJ1-5	TRBV27	.	.	TGTGCCAGCAGTCCGGACAGCTATAGCAATCAGCCCCAGCATTTT	CASSPDSYSNQPQHF
TRBJ2-7	TRBV25-1	.	.	TGTGCCAGCAGTAAATCGACCTACTACGAGCAGTACTTC	CASSKSTYYEQYF
TRBJ2-3	TRBV29-1	.	.	TGCAGCTCGATTAGCACAGATACGCAGTATTTT	CSSISTDTQYF
TRBJ2-1	TRBV19	.	TRBD2	TGTGCCAGTAGTACCTTTGGTAGCGGGAGGTTCAATGAGCAGTTCTTC	CASSTFGSGRFNEQFF
TRBJ1-3	TRBV7-6	.	TRBD1	TGTGCCAGCAGCTTAGCGTACCGTGGGACAGCCTCTGGAAACACCATATATTTT	CASSLAYRGTASGNTIYF
TRBJ2-1	TRBV6-1	.	.	TGTGCCAGCAGTGAAGTTACGTTCTCCTACAATGAGCAGTTCTTC	CASSEVTFSYNEQFF
TRBJ2-7	TRBV5-6	.	TRBD1	TGTGCCAGCAGATTTTGGACAGGTTATTACGAGCAGTACTTC	CASRFWTGYYEQYF
TRBJ1-1	TRBV6-5	.	.	TGTGCCAGCAGCCCAGGGGCGAGCACTGAAGCTTTCTTT	CASSPGASTEAFF
TRBJ2-1	TRBV29-1	.	TRBD2	TGCAGCGTCGAAATCTCCGGAGACATCGGGTTAGCGGGAGGCTACAATGAGCAGTTCTTC	CSVEISGDIGLAGGYNEQFF
TRBJ2-1	TRBV7-9	.	TRBD2	TGTGCCAGCAGCTCCACTAGCGCCTCCTACAATGAGCAGTTCTTC	CASSSTSASYNEQFF
TRBJ2-7	TRBV9	once	TRBD1	TGTGCCAGCAGCCTAGGACAGGGAGCGTACGAGCAGTACTTC	CASSLGQGAYEQYF